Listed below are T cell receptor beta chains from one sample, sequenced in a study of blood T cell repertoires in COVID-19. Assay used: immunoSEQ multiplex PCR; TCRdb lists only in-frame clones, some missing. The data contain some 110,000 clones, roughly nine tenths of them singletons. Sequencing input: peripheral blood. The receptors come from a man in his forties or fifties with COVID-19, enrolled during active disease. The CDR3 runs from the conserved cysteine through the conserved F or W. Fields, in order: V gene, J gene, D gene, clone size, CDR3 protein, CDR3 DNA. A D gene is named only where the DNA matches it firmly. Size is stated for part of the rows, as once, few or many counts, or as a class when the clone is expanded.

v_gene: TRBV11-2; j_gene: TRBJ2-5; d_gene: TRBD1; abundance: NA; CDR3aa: CASSPQGEETQYF; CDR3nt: TGTGCCAGCAGCCCACAGGGGGAAGAGACCCAGTACTTC
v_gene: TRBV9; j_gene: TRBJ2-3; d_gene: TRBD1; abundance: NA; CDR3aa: CASSVGDRGTDTQYF; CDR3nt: TGTGCCAGCAGCGTAGGGGACAGGGGCACAGATACGCAGTATTTT
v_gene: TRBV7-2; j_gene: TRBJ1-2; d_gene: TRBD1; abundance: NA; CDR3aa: CASSPGQRNYGYTF; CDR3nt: TGTGCCAGCAGCCCGGGACAGAGAAACTATGGCTACACCTTC
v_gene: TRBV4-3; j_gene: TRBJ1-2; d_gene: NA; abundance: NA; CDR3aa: CASSQERGRGGEYGYTF; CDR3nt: TGCGCCAGCAGCCAAGAGAGGGGACGAGGGGGGGAGTATGGCTACACCTTC
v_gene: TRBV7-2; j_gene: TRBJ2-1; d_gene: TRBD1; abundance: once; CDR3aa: CASSFGTGSYNEQFF; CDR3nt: TGTGCCAGCAGCTTCGGGACAGGGTCCTACAATGAGCAGTTCTTC
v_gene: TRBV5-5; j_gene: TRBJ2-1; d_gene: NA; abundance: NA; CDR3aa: CASSLNYQNHNEQFF; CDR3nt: TGTGCCAGCAGCTTGAATTATCAGAACCACAATGAGCAGTTCTTC
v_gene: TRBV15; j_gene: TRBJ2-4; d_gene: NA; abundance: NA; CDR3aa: CATSRDGPSTLAKNIQYF; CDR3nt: TGTGCCACCAGCAGAGATGGTCCTTCGACACTAGCCAAAAACATTCAGTACTTC
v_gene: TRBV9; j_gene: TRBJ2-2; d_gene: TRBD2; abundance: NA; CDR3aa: CASSVLAGGTGELFF; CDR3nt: TGTGCCAGCAGCGTACTAGCGGGAGGAACCGGGGAGCTGTTTTTT
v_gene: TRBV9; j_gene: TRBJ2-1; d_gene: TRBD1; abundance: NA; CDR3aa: CASSVATGGNYNEQFF; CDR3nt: TGTGCCAGCAGCGTAGCGACAGGGGGGAATTACAATGAGCAGTTCTTC
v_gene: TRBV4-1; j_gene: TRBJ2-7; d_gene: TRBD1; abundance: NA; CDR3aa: CASSLGQGTYEQYF; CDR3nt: TGCGCCAGCAGCCTGGGACAGGGAACCTACGAGCAGTACTTC
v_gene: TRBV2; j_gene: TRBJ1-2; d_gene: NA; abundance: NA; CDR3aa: CASSAQDAGGYGYTF; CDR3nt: TGTGCCAGCAGTGCCCAGGACGCTGGAGGTTATGGCTACACCTTC
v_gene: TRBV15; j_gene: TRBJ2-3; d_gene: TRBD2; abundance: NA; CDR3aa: CATSRNAGTSNRDTQYF; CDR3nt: TGTGCCACCAGCAGGAACGCCGGGACTAGTAACAGAGATACGCAGTATTTT
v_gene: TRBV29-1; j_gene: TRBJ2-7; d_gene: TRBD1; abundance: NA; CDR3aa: CSVGTGSGYEQYF; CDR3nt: TGCAGCGTTGGGACAGGGAGTGGGTACGAGCAGTACTTC
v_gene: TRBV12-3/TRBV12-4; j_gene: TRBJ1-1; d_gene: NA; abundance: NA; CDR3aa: CASSVRHIPEAFF; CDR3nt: TGTGCCAGCAGCGTGAGACATATACCTGAAGCTTTCTTT
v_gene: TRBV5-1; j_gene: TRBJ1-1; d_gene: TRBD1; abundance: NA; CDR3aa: CASSLGTGGKGSEAFF; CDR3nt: TGCGCCAGCAGCTTGGGGACAGGGGGTAAGGGTTCTGAAGCTTTCTTT
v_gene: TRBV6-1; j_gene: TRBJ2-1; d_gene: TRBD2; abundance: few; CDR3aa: CASSELGLGTSYNEQFF; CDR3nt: TGTGCCAGCAGTGAATTGGGACTAGGGACTTCCTACAATGAGCAGTTCTTC
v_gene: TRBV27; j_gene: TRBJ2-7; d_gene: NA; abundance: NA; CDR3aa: CASSLSTGRGFYEQYF; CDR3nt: TGTGCCAGCAGTTTATCGACAGGACGCGGGTTCTACGAGCAGTACTTC
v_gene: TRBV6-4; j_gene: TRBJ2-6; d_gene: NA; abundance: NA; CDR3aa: CASSLQAASGANVLTF; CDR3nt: TGTGCCAGCAGCCTACAGGCAGCCTCTGGGGCCAACGTCCTGACTTTC
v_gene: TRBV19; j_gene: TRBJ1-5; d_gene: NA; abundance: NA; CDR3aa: CASSIQGRQPQHF; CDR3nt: TGTGCCAGTAGTATACAAGGGAGACAGCCCCAGCATTTT
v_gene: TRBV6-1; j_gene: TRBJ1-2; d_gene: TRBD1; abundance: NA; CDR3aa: CASSELQGADGYTF; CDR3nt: TGTGCCAGCAGTGAATTACAGGGGGCTGATGGCTACACCTTC
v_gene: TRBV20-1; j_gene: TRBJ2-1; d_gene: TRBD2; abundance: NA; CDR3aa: CSASKSGLAGSLSYNEQFF; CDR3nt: TGCAGTGCTAGTAAATCGGGACTAGCGGGATCCCTCTCCTACAATGAGCAGTTCTTC
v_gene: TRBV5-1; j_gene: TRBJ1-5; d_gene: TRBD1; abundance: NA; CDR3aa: CASSFQGAQGQPQHF; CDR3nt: TGCGCCAGCAGCTTCCAGGGGGCGCAGGGTCAGCCCCAGCATTTT
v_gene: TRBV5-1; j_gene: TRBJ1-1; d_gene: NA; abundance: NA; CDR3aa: CASHSGTEAFF; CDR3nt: TGCGCCAGTCATTCCGGGACTGAAGCTTTCTTT
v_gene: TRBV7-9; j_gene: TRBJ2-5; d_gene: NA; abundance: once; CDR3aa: CASSLSGFQETQYF; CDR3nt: TGTGCCAGCAGCTTATCCGGTTTCCAAGAGACCCAGTACTTC
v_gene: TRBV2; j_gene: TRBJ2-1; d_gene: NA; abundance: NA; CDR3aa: CASSETVTGNNEQFF; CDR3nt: TGTGCCAGCAGTGAAACGGTTACGGGGAACAATGAGCAGTTCTTC
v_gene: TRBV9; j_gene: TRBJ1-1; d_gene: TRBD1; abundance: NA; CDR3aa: CASSALGQLNTEAFF; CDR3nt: TGTGCCAGCAGCGCCTTGGGACAGTTGAACACTGAAGCTTTCTTT
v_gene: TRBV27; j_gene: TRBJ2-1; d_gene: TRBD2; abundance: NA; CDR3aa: CASSFPRGETTRNEQFF; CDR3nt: TGTGCCAGCAGTTTTCCCCGGGGGGAAACGACACGCAATGAGCAGTTCTTC
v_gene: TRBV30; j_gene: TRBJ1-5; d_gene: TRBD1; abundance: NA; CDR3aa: CAWSSGQGAQPQHF; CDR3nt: TGTGCCTGGAGTTCGGGACAGGGGGCTCAGCCCCAGCATTTT
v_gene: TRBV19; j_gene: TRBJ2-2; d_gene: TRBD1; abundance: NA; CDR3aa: CASSLGQTGELFF; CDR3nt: TGTGCCAGTAGTCTGGGACAGACCGGGGAGCTGTTTTTT
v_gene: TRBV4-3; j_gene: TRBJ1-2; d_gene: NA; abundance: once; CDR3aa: CASSQEVQYGYTF; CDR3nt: TGCGCCAGCAGCCAAGAGGTCCAGTATGGCTACACCTTC
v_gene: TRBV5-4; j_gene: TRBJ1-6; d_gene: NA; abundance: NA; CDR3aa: CASSLAGEYNSPLHF; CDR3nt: TGTGCCAGCAGCTTGGCCGGGGAATATAATTCACCCCTCCACTTT
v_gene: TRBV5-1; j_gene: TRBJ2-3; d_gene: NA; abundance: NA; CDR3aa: CASSLASGSDTQYF; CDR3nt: TGCGCCAGCAGCTTGGCCTCGGGGTCAGATACGCAGTATTTT
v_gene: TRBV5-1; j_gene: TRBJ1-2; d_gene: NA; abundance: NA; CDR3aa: CASSSLAGPDGYTF; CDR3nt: TGCGCCAGCAGCTCCCTAGCGGGGCCCGATGGCTACACCTTC
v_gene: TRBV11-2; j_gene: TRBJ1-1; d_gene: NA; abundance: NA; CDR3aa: CASSLDRNTEAFF; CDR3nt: TGTGCCAGCAGCTTAGACAGAAACACTGAAGCTTTCTTT
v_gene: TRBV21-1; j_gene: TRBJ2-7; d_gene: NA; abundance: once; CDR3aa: CASSPCLAGVNYEQYF; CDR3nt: TGTGCCAGCAGCCCCTGCCTAGCGGGAGTAAACTACGAGCAGTACTTC
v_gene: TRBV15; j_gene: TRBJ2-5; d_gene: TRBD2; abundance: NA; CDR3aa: CATSRDRASGKETQYF; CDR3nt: TGTGCCACCAGCAGAGATAGGGCTAGCGGGAAAGAGACCCAGTACTTC
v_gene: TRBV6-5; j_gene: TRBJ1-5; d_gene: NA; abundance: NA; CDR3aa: CASRQGWDQPQHF; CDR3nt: TGTGCCAGCAGACAGGGTTGGGATCAGCCCCAGCATTTT
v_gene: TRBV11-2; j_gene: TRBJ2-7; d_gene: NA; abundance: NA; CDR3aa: CASSPQGYEQYF; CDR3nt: TGTGCCAGCAGCCCGCAGGGGTACGAGCAGTACTTC
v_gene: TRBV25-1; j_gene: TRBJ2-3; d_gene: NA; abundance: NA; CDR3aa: CASSQDTDTQYF; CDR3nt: TGTGCCAGCAGCCAGGACACAGATACGCAGTATTTT
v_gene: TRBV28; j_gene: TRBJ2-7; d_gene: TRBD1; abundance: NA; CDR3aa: CASTDRAEQYF; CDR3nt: TGTGCCAGCACGGACAGGGCCGAGCAGTACTTC
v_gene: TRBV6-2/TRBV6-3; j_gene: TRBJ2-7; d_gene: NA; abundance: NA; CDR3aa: CASSILYEQYF; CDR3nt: TGTGCCAGCAGTATCCTTTACGAGCAGTACTTC
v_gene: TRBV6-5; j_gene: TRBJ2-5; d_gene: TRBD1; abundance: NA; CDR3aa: CASRRGLAGETQYF; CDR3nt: TGTGCCAGCAGGAGGGGGCTAGCTGGAGAGACCCAGTACTTC
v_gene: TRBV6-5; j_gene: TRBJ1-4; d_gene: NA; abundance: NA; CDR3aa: CASSYSVGRTNEKLFF; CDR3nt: TGTGCCAGCAGTTACTCGGTGGGGCGGACTAATGAAAAACTGTTTTTT
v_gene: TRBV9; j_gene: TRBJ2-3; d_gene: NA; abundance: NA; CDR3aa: CASSVGGSATDTQYF; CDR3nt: TGTGCCAGCAGCGTTGGTGGGAGCGCGACAGATACGCAGTATTTT
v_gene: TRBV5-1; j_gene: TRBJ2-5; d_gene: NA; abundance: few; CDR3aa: CASSLQGRGETQYF; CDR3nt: TGCGCCAGCAGCTTGCAGGGGAGAGGAGAGACCCAGTACTTC
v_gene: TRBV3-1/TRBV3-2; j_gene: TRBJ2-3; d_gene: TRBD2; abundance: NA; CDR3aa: CASSQVAAGGRDTQYF; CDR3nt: TGTGCCAGCAGCCAAGTAGCAGCGGGAGGGCGGGATACGCAGTATTTT